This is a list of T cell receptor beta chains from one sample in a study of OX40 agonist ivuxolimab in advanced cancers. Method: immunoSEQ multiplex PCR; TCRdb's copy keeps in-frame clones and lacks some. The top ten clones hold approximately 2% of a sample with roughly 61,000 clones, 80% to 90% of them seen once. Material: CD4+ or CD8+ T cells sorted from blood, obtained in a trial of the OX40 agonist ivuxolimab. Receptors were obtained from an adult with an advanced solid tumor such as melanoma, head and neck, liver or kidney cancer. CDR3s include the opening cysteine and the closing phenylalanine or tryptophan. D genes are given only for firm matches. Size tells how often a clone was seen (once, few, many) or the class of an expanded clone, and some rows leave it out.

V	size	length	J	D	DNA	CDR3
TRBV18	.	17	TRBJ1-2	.	TGTGCCAGCTCACCAACCGGAACAGGGTTGAATGGGTATGGCTACACCTTC	CASSPTGTGLNGYGYTF
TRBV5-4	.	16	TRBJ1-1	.	TGTGCCAGCAGCTTGGGGTCCGGGCTCATGAACACTGAAGCTTTCTTT	CASSLGSGLMNTEAFF
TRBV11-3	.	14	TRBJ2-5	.	TGTGCCAGCAGCTTAGAGGGAAGACGGGAGACCCAGTACTTC	CASSLEGRRETQYF
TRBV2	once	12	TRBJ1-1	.	TGTGCCAGCAGTTCCAGAGGGGCTGAAGCTTTCTTT	CASSSRGAEAFF
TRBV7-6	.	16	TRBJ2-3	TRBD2	TGTGCCAGCAGCGTGAGGTCTAGCGGGGGGGCAGATACGCAGTATTTT	CASSVRSSGGADTQYF
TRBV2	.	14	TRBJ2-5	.	TGTGCCAGCAGTGAAGCCGAGAGCCAAGAGACCCAGTACTTC	CASSEAESQETQYF
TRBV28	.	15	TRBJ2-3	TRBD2	TGTGCCAGCAGTAAATTAGCGGGAGAAACAGATACGCAGTATTTT	CASSKLAGETDTQYF
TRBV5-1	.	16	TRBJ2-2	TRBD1	TGCGCCAGCAGCTTAACTTCCGGGACAGTCCCCGGGGAGCTGTTTTTT	CASSLTSGTVPGELFF
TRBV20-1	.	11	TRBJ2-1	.	TGCAGTGCGGCGCCCGAAGATGAGCAGTTCTTC	CSAAPEDEQFF
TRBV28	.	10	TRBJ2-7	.	TGTGCCAGTGGATCCTACGAGCAGTACTTC	CASGSYEQYF
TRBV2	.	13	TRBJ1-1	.	TGTGCCACCGGGGGGTTCATGAACACTGAAGCTTTCTTT	CATGGFMNTEAFF
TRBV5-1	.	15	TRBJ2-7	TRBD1	TGCGCCAGCAGCTCCGGGACAGGGATGTTTCTCGAGCAGTACTTC	CASSSGTGMFLEQYF
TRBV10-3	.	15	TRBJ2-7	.	TGTGCCATCAGTGATGGGCCTCCAGATACGTACGAGCAGTACTTC	CAISDGPPDTYEQYF
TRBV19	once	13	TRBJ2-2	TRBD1	TGTGCCAGTTCGCAGGGGGCCACCGGGGAGCTGTTTTTT	CASSQGATGELFF
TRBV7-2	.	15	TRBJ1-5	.	TGTGCCAGCAGCTTAGTGGGGGGGGCGGGCCAGCCCCAGCATTTT	CASSLVGGAGQPQHF
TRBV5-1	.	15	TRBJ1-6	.	TGCGCCAGTAGGGATTCCGGGTCTTCAAATTCACCCCTCCACTTT	CASRDSGSSNSPLHF
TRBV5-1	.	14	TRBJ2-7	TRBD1	TGCGCCAGCACCCGGGACAGGAGCTCCTACGAGCAGTACTTC	CASTRDRSSYEQYF
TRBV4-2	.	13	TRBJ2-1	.	TGTGCCAGCAGCCCCCCGGGGGCTAAGGAGCAGTTCTTC	CASSPPGAKEQFF
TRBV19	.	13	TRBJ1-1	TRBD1	TGTGCCAGTAGTATAACCGGGACAGGGAAAGCTTTCTTT	CASSITGTGKAFF
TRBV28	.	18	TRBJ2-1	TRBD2	TGTGCCAGCAGCAGTTCGGGACTAGCGGGAGGTCCTAGGGGTGAGCAGTTCTTC	CASSSSGLAGGPRGEQFF
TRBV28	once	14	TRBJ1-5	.	TGTGCCAGCAGTTTTTCCGGTTGGAATCAGCCCCAGCATTTT	CASSFSGWNQPQHF
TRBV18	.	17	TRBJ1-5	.	TGTGCCAGCTCACCCAGGGAGTCGGCAGGAGGCAATCAGCCCCAGCATTTT	CASSPRESAGGNQPQHF
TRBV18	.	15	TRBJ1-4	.	TGTGCCAGCTCACCACCGGGAGTTGGCAGCGGAAAACTGTTTTTT	CASSPPGVGSGKLFF
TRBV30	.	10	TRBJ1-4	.	TGTGCCTGGCTTAATGAAAAACTGTTTTTT	CAWLNEKLFF